This T cell receptor beta chain derives from a study of identical twins (dated by TCRdb to between 2015 and 2016). For context, the study as a whole: To test whether fetal clonotypes persist, the study used deep sequencing on TCR alpha and beta repertoires from monozygotic twins, unrelated adults of various ages, and cord blood. To rule out contamination, replicate twin experiments were performed at different times with different library preparation protocols.

Concerning this clonotype itself: What antigen it recognizes has not been identified. Nothing much larger sits one base from this clone, and base qualities are not available.

Overall study outcomes, separate from this receptor: Invariant T cells such as MAIT and iNKT could partly confound zero-insertion analyses, though diverse VJ usage argued against this for most clonotypes. Conclusions relied on cross-sectional statistical analysis, since the same donors could not be followed over many years. Compared with coincidental sharing between unrelated individuals, out-of-frame TCR alpha sequences shared between twins showed an excess of sequences with low generation probability. Fewer insertions were carried by abundant cord blood beta clonotypes, a similar but weaker trend appeared in young adult naive repertoires, and no such trend appeared in memory repertoires. A weaker excess of twin sharing was found in beta out-of-frame sequences because the signal-to-noise ratio was lowered by fewer shared sequences. In monozygotic twins, recombination models systematically underestimated out-of-frame TCR alpha sharing, but the models matched the sharing seen between unrelated individuals.

Library creation used 5' RACE. Sequenced on an Illumina HiSeq 2000. Template switching introduced a universal primer binding site; the final cDNA contained a unique molecular identifier, enabling accurate counting of TCR cDNA molecules. Specific primers in the conserved constant-segment region were used to synthesize first-strand cDNA for the TCR alpha and beta chains. To control for contamination, every cDNA library was double barcoded, receiving both a SMART-Mk sample barcode and Illumina barcodes. TruSeq adapter sequences along with Illumina sample barcodes were introduced in two successive PCR steps. Sequencing of the TCR alpha and beta cDNA libraries was done on the Illumina HiSeq platform using custom primers. The study's processing was this. Unique molecular identifiers were extracted from raw reads with MiGEC, and CDR3 positions were determined with MiXCR. Recombination models were inferred per individual with the repgenHMM and IGoR tools using an EM algorithm. The tcR package in R was used for shared clonotype analysis, with sharing normalized by the product of cloneset sizes. Out-of-frame nonproductive sequences were analyzed to study raw recombination free of thymic and clonal selection effects. TCRdb passed the public sequencing reads through fastp at Q25 and MiXCR, retaining productive beta sequences. Each entry is one CDR3 protein sequence, shown with its most common DNA and genes. In this record, the V and J calls reflect TCRdb's handling and not the investigators' own analysis. Present in this sample are 310,000 or so distinct CDR3 sequences, around 9.7% of which were seen just once. The ten largest clones take up about 7.1% of the sample.

Every donor was a healthy Caucasian. Three pairs of female monozygotic twins, all aged about 18 to 30 years, were included in the twin cohort. Positive isolation kits from Invitrogen were used to isolate the CD4+ and CD8+ T cell populations. The germline V gene encodes CDR1 MDHEN and CDR2 SYDVKM. From V the trimming removes 7 bases and from J it removes 2 bases, while the gene matches leave 4 bases of the junction unaccounted for. Including cysteine and phenylalanine, the CDR3 has 13 amino acids. Left in the record is the CDR3 DNA by itself, 39 bases read in frame from the first base. These data also featured in a second study, about yellow fever vaccine responses in identical twins. Per that second paper: The authors reported that the T cell response to vaccination in identical twins appeared partly convergent and partly personalized. The study precisely tracked vaccine-responding T cell clones in identical twins.

This receptor was identified in a woman aged 18 to 35 in good health. The sample was CD8+ T cells sorted from blood. The chain is encoded by TRBV28 joined to TRBJ2-7; 8 junctional bases match TRBD1. DNA sequence: TGTGCCAGCAAGGACAGGGCCCCCTACGAGCAGTACTTC. Protein translation: CASKDRAPYEQYF.